The 22 T cell receptor beta chains reported below all come from one sample, sequenced in a study of blood T cell repertoires in COVID-19. Method: immunoSEQ multiplex PCR; TCRdb's copy keeps in-frame clones and lacks some. Of some 200,000 clones in the sample, 80% are singletons; the top ten hold 10% to 15%. Source material: peripheral blood. All receptors come from a human donor in a cohort sampled during active COVID-19.

This chain joins TRBV10-3 and TRBJ2-3, with TRBD1 identical over 9 bases. This CDR3 is 16 amino acids long. Per the germline V gene, CDR1 is ENHRY and CDR2 is SYGVKD. Trimming took 11 bases from V and 0 from J; bases not matched to a gene: 12. CDR3 in amino acids: CAAGQGLPTSTDTQYF. Here the CDR3 DNA reads TGTGCCGCGGGACAGGGTCTTCCTACTAGCACAGATACGCAGTATTTT.

The chain joins TRBV29-1 to TRBJ1-5; D might be TRBD1 (6 bases). The V gene's germline CDR1 is SQVTM and CDR2 ANQGSEA. CDR3 length equals 14 residues. V dropped 4 bases and J dropped 4 bases, with 14 bases sitting between them. CDR3 sequence (DNA): TGCAGCGTTGGGGGGCGGGGGTCAAATCAGCCCCAGCATTTT. Residues: CSVGGRGSNQPQHF.

This sequence joins TRBV5-4 and TRBJ2-7; 7 bases agree with TRBD1. The germline V gene has CDR1 SGHNT and CDR2 YYREEE (reference sequence). With 4 bases clipped from V and 2 bases from J, the junction kept 9 bases outside the gene matches. CDR3 length: 15 amino acids. This CDR3 reads CASSPDNDRAYEQYF. CDR3 sequence (DNA): TGTGCCAGCAGCCCAGACAACGACAGGGCCTACGAGCAGTACTTC.

This chain links TRBV6-6 with TRBJ1-4; 7 positions match TRBD1. CDR1 is MNHNY and CDR2 is SVGAGI in the germline V gene (reference sequence). This CDR3 spans 14 amino acids. The trim removed 5 bases at V and 3 bases at J, leaving 3 bases unmatched. CDR3 DNA sequence: TGTGCCAGCAGTATCGGGACAGCTAATGAAAAACTGTTTTTT. Translation gives CASSIGTANEKLFF.

The chain joins TRBV5-1 to TRBJ2-7; D ambiguous. V was trimmed by 3 bases and J by 4 bases, leaving 5 bases between them. The CDR3 covers 11 residues. Germline values: CDR1 SGHRS, CDR2 YFSETQ. This chain's CDR3 is CASSSLYEQYF. The CDR3 DNA reads as TGCGCCAGCAGCTCCTTATACGAGCAGTACTTC.

This clone was seen once. This chain uses TRBV6-6 with TRBJ2-7; no clear D gene. The V gene lost 4 bases and the J gene lost 6 bases, with 7 bases spanning the gap. Germline CDR1 reads MNHNY; CDR2 reads SVGAGI (reference sequence). The CDR3 covers 11 residues. The CDR3 region has the DNA TGTGCCAGCAGTTTCCCAGGCGAGCAGTACTTC. Its protein product is CASSFPGEQYF.

The V call is TRBV27, the J call TRBJ1-2; no firm D call. CDR1 is MNHEY and CDR2 is SMNVEV in the germline V gene (reference sequence). The CDR3 is made up of 14 amino acids. The V end was cut by 8 bases, the J end by 0 bases, with 13 bases between. The CDR3 region has the DNA TGTGCCAGCGCACTAGGACGGACTAACTATGGCTACACCTTC. This encodes CASALGRTNYGYTF.

The chain employs TRBV6-6 and TRBJ1-1; TRBD1 matches at 8 bases. Per the germline V gene, CDR1 is MNHNY and CDR2 is SVGAGI (reference sequence). CDR3 size: 16 residues. V was pared by 4 bases and J by 5 bases, with 12 bases of the junction left unmatched. CDR3 in amino acids: CASSFPGQEMRTEAFF. The DNA for the CDR3 is TGTGCCAGCAGTTTTCCGGGACAGGAGATGAGAACTGAAGCTTTCTTT.

The rearrangement joins TRBV4-1 to TRBJ1-2, with 7 bases identical to TRBD1. The germline gives CDR1 MGHRA, CDR2 YSYEKL. Trimming removed 2 bases from V and 8 bases from J; junction bases left unmatched: 5. This CDR3 is 13 amino acids long. CDR3 sequence (DNA): TGCGCCAGCAGCCAAAACAGGGGAGACGGCTACACCTTC. It translates to CASSQNRGDGYTF.

This clone was counted a few times. This chain uses TRBV9 with TRBJ2-7; weak D call: TRBD1 (5 bases). Trimming stripped 4 bases from V and 1 base from J, with 12 bases between. The V gene's germline CDR1 is SGDLS and CDR2 YYNGEE. The CDR3 totals 14 residues. In DNA, the CDR3 is TGTGCCAGCAGCCACAGCCCAGGGTCCTACGAGCAGTACTTC. Protein product: CASSHSPGSYEQYF.

Worth noting for this clone: The junction and the germline gene differ at one end; a read error may be behind it. This chain joins TRBV7-7 and TRBJ2-4, with D possibly being TRBD2 (5 bases). Germline-derived CDR1 and CDR2 are SSHAT and FNYEAQ (reference sequence). CDR3 size: 17 residues. CDR3 DNA sequence: TGTGCTAGCAGCTTAGGTATAGCGTCCCTAGCCAAAAACATTCAGTACTTC. Encoded protein: CASSLGIASLAKNIQYF.

The rearrangement joins TRBV6-5 to TRBJ2-3, with D uncertain. V lost 0 bases to trimming and J lost 3 bases, with 13 bases between them. This CDR3 has 16 amino acids. Germline loops: CDR1 MNHEY, CDR2 SVGAGI. CDR3 coding DNA: TGTGCCAGCAGTTACTCGAGTGTTGCCTCGACAGATACGCAGTATTTT. It specifies CASSYSSVASTDTQYF.

The chain links TRBV6-4 to TRBJ1-1; D not certain. Trimming removed 5 bases at V and 1 base at J, with 11 bases between. Germline V gene data show CDR1 as MRHNA and CDR2 as SNTAGT. The CDR3 runs to 14 residues. The CDR3 reads CASSLGEANTEAFF. CDR3 DNA sequence: TGTGCCAGCAGTCTCGGGGAGGCGAACACTGAAGCTTTCTTT.

The chain combines TRBV14 with TRBJ2-7; TRBD1 agrees at 9 bases. The CDR3 loop spans 13 amino acids. The germline CDR1 and CDR2 sequences are SGHDN and FVKESK. The junction had 4 bases not matched to a gene; V was cut back by 3 bases and J by 7 bases. CDR3 region: CASSQGQGLEQYF. CDR3 sequence (DNA): TGTGCCAGCAGCCAGGGACAGGGCCTAGAGCAGTACTTC.

J is TRBJ2-1 and V is TRBV6-5; no clear D gene. Germline CDR1 reads MNHEY; CDR2 reads SVGAGI. This CDR3 has 13 residues. With 0 bases removed from V and 7 bases from J, the gap between germline ends came to 7 bases. CDR3 region: CASSYSRLNEQFF. The CDR3 DNA reads TGTGCCAGCAGTTACTCGCGGTTAAATGAGCAGTTCTTC.

The gene calls are TRBV7-2 and TRBJ2-7; 9 bases line up with TRBD1. J gave up 7 bases and V 3 bases, and 7 bases lay outside the gene matches. This CDR3 comprises 14 residues. CDR1 is SGHTA, CDR2 FQGNSA, per germline. The CDR3: CASSFGTGLGEQYF. DNA for the CDR3: TGTGCCAGCAGCTTCGGGACAGGGTTGGGGGAGCAGTACTTC.

The CDR3 sequence: CASSEGLAGYEQYF. In DNA, the CDR3 is TGCGCCAGCAGCGAGGGACTAGCGGGCTACGAGCAGTACTTC. The chain has TRBV5-1 and TRBJ2-7; 12 nucleotides match TRBD2. J gave up 3 bases and V 4 bases, and 2 bases lay outside the gene matches. This CDR3 region has 14 residues. In germline, CDR1 is SGHRS, CDR2 YFSETQ.

In its sample, this clone was seen once. The chain joins TRBV10-3 to TRBJ2-2; 8 bases line up with TRBD1. Germline lookup yields CDR1 ENHRY and CDR2 SYGVKD. The CDR3 runs 16 residues. With 11 bases clipped from V and 5 bases from J, the junction kept 16 bases outside the gene matches. The CDR3 spells CAAVSPGQVSTGELFF. CDR3 nucleotides: TGTGCCGCTGTAAGTCCGGGACAGGTAAGTACCGGGGAGCTGTTTTTT.

J is TRBJ1-4 and V is TRBV11-2; unclear D gene. Germline V gives CDR1 SGHAT, CDR2 FQNNGV. CDR3 size: 13 residues. V was clipped by 3 bases and J by 7 bases, with 9 bases between them. CDR3 nucleotides: TGTGCCAGCAGCTTGAGGCATAGTGAAAAACTGTTTTTT. Protein sequence: CASSLRHSEKLFF.

This clone has only one observation. The J gene is TRBJ2-7, the V gene TRBV19, with 7 bases fitting TRBD2. Per germline, CDR1 LNHDA and CDR2 SQIVND (reference sequence). The length of the CDR3 is 15 residues. Trimming took 5 bases from V and 2 from J; bases not matched to a gene: 9. The CDR3 DNA is TGTGCCAGTAGTCCCCGGGGAGGGAGAACCTACGAGCAGTACTTC. This codes for CASSPRGGRTYEQYF.

This clone was recorded only once. CDR3 sequence reads: CAPTGEQYF. In DNA form, the CDR3 reads TGTGCCCCCACAGGCGAGCAGTACTTC. The gene calls are TRBV21-1 and TRBJ2-7; TRBD1, the D gene given by the table, was not confirmed from the DNA. TRBV21-1 is a listed pseudogene. This CDR3 is built from 9 residues.

The CDR3 loop reads CASSWDRESWGNEKLFF. DNA of the CDR3: TGTGCCAGCAGCTGGGACAGGGAAAGTTGGGGTAATGAAAAACTGTTTTTT. V usage is TRBV5-6 and J usage is TRBJ1-4, with TRBD1 matching over 9 bases. The CDR3 sequence is 17 residues long. Germline-derived CDR1 and CDR2 are SGHDT and YYEEEE. Germline trimming cut 3 bases from V and 4 bases from J; bases unmatched to any gene: 10.